The 12 T cell receptor beta chains below were found in one sample sequenced in a study of OX40 agonist ivuxolimab in advanced cancers. The assay was immunoSEQ multiplex PCR, and TCRdb's table has in-frame clones only and misses some. The repertoire holds tens of thousands of clones, roughly 91% seen once, with about 0.3% in the top ten. Sample: CD4+ or CD8+ T cells sorted from blood, taken in a trial of the OX40 agonist ivuxolimab. Every receptor here comes from an adult with an advanced solid tumor such as melanoma, head and neck, liver or kidney cancer.

The V and J genes are TRBV27 and TRBJ1-2, with D unresolved. Germline CDR1 reads MNHEY; CDR2 reads SMNVEV (reference sequence). Trimming removed 11 bases from V and 4 bases from J, with 11 bases in between. The CDR3 has 11 amino acids. CDR3 residues: CASGGFYGYTF. DNA of the CDR3: TGTGCCTCCGGAGGTTTCTATGGCTACACCTTC.

The chain couples TRBV6-6 to TRBJ1-4, with 8 bases lining up with TRBD1. CDR1 is MNHNY and CDR2 is SVGAGI in the germline V gene (reference sequence). The CDR3 has 14 amino acids. The V gene end was trimmed by 5 bases and the J gene end by 3 bases; junction bases not matched to a gene: 2. The CDR3 protein is CASSVDRANEKLFF. The CDR3 coding sequence is TGTGCCAGCAGTGTGGACAGGGCTAATGAAAAACTGTTTTTT.

V and J are TRBV4-1 and TRBJ1-3; 7 positions match TRBD1. Germline loops: CDR1 MGHRA, CDR2 YSYEKL. V dropped 8 bases and J dropped 2; count of bases not matched to a gene: 3. The CDR3 covers 13 residues. The CDR3 nucleotides are TGCGCCAGCGGCAGGGGGGCTGGAAACACCATATATTTT. As protein: CASGRGAGNTIYF.

This clone was picked up a small number of times. The chain has TRBV7-2 and TRBJ2-5, with D possibly being TRBD1 (6 bases). There are 14 residues in the CDR3. Trimming removed 3 bases from V and 2 bases from J, with 10 bases in between. Germline CDR1 is SGHTA and CDR2 is FQGNSA. CDR3 DNA: TGTGCCAGCAGCTTTTTCGGACAGCAAGAGACCCAGTACTTC. Encoded protein: CASSFFGQQETQYF.

The V and J genes are TRBV19 and TRBJ1-5; no reliable D call. The CDR3 has 14 residues. Germline V gene data show CDR1 as LNHDA and CDR2 as SQIVND (reference sequence). Trimming took off 6 bases at V and 4 bases at J, with 13 bases between the two ends. CDR3 residues: CASSPVRINQPQHF. The CDR3 DNA reads TGTGCCAGTAGCCCTGTGAGGATAAATCAGCCCCAGCATTTT.

J is TRBJ2-1 and V is TRBV5-4; D may correspond to TRBD1 or TRBD2 (6 bases each). Germline CDR1 is SGHNT and CDR2 is YYREEE (reference sequence). V dropped 2 bases and J dropped 4 bases, with 13 bases sitting between them. The CDR3 covers 15 residues. The DNA of the CDR3 is TGTGCCAGCAGCTTTTGGGGGGCCCATTACAATGAGCAGTTCTTC. This translates into CASSFWGAHYNEQFF.

This clone occurred a few times. J is TRBJ1-6 and V is TRBV9; D remains unclear. Per the germline V gene, CDR1 is SGDLS and CDR2 is YYNGEE. The CDR3 has 17 amino acids. V gave up 4 bases and J gave up 0 bases, with 14 bases separating them. CDR3 protein: CASSSSPGSSYNSPLHF. The CDR3 DNA reads as TGTGCCAGCAGCTCCTCCCCTGGTAGCTCCTATAATTCACCCCTCCACTTT.

The chain recombines TRBV10-3 with TRBJ1-6, with D tentatively TRBD1 (5 bases). Germline V gene sequence: CDR1 ENHRY, CDR2 SYGVKD. The CDR3 loop spans 13 amino acids. V lost 6 bases, J lost 7 bases, and 10 bases lay in between. The CDR3 here is CAIRPPGNSPLHF. The CDR3 coding sequence is TGTGCCATCAGGCCCCCAGGGAATTCACCCCTCCACTTT.

The chain links TRBV5-5 to TRBJ2-7; 8 bases line up with TRBD2. Germline CDR1 is SGHKS and CDR2 is YYEKEE (reference sequence). J was trimmed by 4 bases and V by 4 bases; bases with no gene match: 1. The CDR3 runs to 12 residues. CDR3 DNA: TGTGCCAGCAGCCCGGGGGGGTACGAGCAGTACGTC. It codes for CASSPGGYEQYV.

V gene TRBV11-3 combines with J gene TRBJ1-1; TRBD1 is a possible D gene (6 bases). Germline V lookup: CDR1 SGHNT, CDR2 YENEEA. The CDR3 runs 16 residues. The V end lost 1 base, the J end lost 0 bases, and 12 bases lay between the germline ends. The CDR3, as DNA: TGTGCCAGCAGCTTAGGCGGGGGGGCCTTGAACACTGAAGCTTTCTTT. It codes for CASSLGGGALNTEAFF.

The chain joins TRBV28 to TRBJ1-4; possible D gene TRBD1, 6 bases. CDR3 length equals 13 residues. The ends were cut back, 4 bases at V and 8 bases at J, with 11 bases in the middle. The germline V gene has CDR1 MDHEN and CDR2 SYDVKM. The CDR3 nucleotides are TGTGCCAGCAGTTGGGGGGCCAGGGAAAAACTGTTTTTT. It yields the protein CASSWGAREKLFF. Full variable domain (outside the CDR3, taken from reference TRBV28 and TRBJ1-4): DVKVTQSSRYLVKRTGEKVFLECVQDMDHENMFWYRQDPGLGLRLIYFSYDVKMKEKGDIPEGYSVSREKKERFSLILESASTNQTSMYLCASSWGAREKLFFGSGTQLSVL.

This clone was detected once. This rearrangement joins TRBV30 to TRBJ1-1, with 12 bases lining up with TRBD1. V lost 4 bases, J lost 2 bases, and 8 bases stayed unmatched. The CDR3 has 16 residues. Germline V gene data show CDR1 as GTSNPN and CDR2 as SVGIG (reference sequence). CDR3 region: CAWKFRDRGPNTEAFF. The CDR3 DNA reads as TGTGCCTGGAAATTCCGGGACAGGGGGCCTAACACTGAAGCTTTCTTT.